These T cell receptor beta chains were read from a single sample in a study of blood T cell repertoires in COVID-19. Profiling relied on immunoSEQ multiplex PCR, and the TCRdb table lists in-frame clones only, not all of them. In the table there are about 150,000 clones, about 85% of which are singletons. The sequenced sample was peripheral blood. The receptors here all came from a man aged 55 to 69 with COVID-19, enrolled during active disease. Each CDR3 is given with its conserved first and last residue. Fields, in order: clone size, V gene, J gene, D gene, CDR3 protein, CDR3 DNA. D genes are given only for firm matches. Clone sizes are given selectively: once, few, many, or a class where the clone is expanded.

>once|TRBV6-1|TRBJ2-1|-
CASSEAAGAVAYNEQFF
TGTGCCAGCAGTGAAGCGGCAGGCGCCGTTGCCTACAATGAGCAGTTCTTC
>-|TRBV6-4|TRBJ2-4|TRBD1
CASLVQGVAKNIQYF
TGTGCCAGCTTGGTACAGGGGGTTGCCAAAAACATTCAGTACTTC
>-|TRBV7-2|TRBJ1-2|-
CASSATGSHYGYTF
TGTGCCAGCAGCGCAACAGGTTCCCACTATGGCTACACCTTC
>-|TRBV18|TRBJ2-4|-
CASSPTGTLAKNIQYF
TGTGCCAGCTCCCCGACCGGGACATTAGCCAAAAACATTCAGTACTTC
>-|TRBV2|TRBJ2-7|TRBD2
CASSERSSGFSFYEQYF
TGTGCCAGCAGTGAGAGAAGTAGCGGGTTCTCATTCTACGAGCAGTACTTC
>-|TRBV20-1|TRBJ1-5|-
CSARQNQPQHF
TGCAGTGCTAGACAAAATCAGCCCCAGCATTTT
>-|TRBV2|TRBJ2-1|TRBD2
CASSASSGGRRQFF
TGTGCCAGCAGTGCAAGTAGCGGGGGCCGGAGACAGTTCTTC
>-|TRBV19|TRBJ1-5|TRBD1
CASNRDRGSPQHF
TGTGCCAGTAACCGGGACAGGGGTTCGCCCCAGCATTTT
>-|TRBV6-5|TRBJ2-1|TRBD2
CASSQREGRAREQFF
TGTGCCAGCAGCCAGCGGGAGGGCCGCGCTAGGGAGCAGTTCTTC
>-|TRBV5-1|TRBJ1-2|-
CASSRLGDNYGYTF
TGCGCCAGCAGCCGATTAGGGGATAACTATGGCTACACCTTC
>-|TRBV11-2|TRBJ2-5|TRBD1
CASSSRTGMTETQYF
TGTGCCAGCAGCTCTCGGACAGGGATGACTGAGACCCAGTACTTC
>-|TRBV7-9|TRBJ1-4|-
CASTLGGAWEKLFF
TGTGCCAGCACCCTAGGGGGGGCCTGGGAAAAACTGTTTTTT
>few|TRBV6-2/TRBV6-3|TRBJ1-5|-
CASSYSTGNQPQHF
TGTGCCAGCAGTTACTCGACGGGAAATCAGCCCCAGCATTTT
>-|TRBV3-1/TRBV3-2|TRBJ2-7|-
CASSQDLVAGNYEQYF
TGTGCCAGCAGCCAAGATTTGGTCGCAGGTAACTACGAGCAGTACTTC
>-|TRBV7-9|TRBJ1-1|-
CASGIQSLNTEAFF
TGTGCCAGCGGAATACAGAGCCTGAACACTGAAGCTTTCTTT
>-|TRBV18|TRBJ1-4|-
CASSLTNEKLFF
TGTGCCAGCTCACTCACAAATGAAAAACTGTTTTTT
>-|TRBV5-1|TRBJ1-1|-
CASSLQGNTEAFF
TGCGCCAGCAGCTTGCAGGGGAACACTGAAGCTTTCTTT
>-|TRBV2|TRBJ2-7|TRBD1
CASTWGQLGWEQYF
TGTGCCAGCACCTGGGGACAGTTGGGGTGGGAGCAGTACTTC
>once|TRBV19|TRBJ1-5|TRBD1
CASSRQGLFQPQHF
TGTGCCAGTAGTCGACAGGGGTTGTTTCAGCCCCAGCATTTT
>-|TRBV7-2|TRBJ1-2|-
CASSIQEAANYGYTF
TGTGCCAGCAGCATACAAGAGGCGGCTAACTATGGCTACACCTTC
>-|TRBV15|TRBJ1-6|-
CATSRDSNNSPLHF
TGTGCCACCAGCAGAGATTCTAACAATTCACCCCTCCACTTT
>once|TRBV28|TRBJ1-2|-
CASSSSPEGSYGYTF
TGTGCCAGCAGTTCCTCGCCCGAGGGTTCCTATGGCTACACCTTC
>-|TRBV6-4|TRBJ1-6|TRBD1
CASSEGGGQPLHF
TGTGCCAGCAGTGAAGGTGGGGGACAGCCCCTCCACTTT
>-|TRBV5-1|TRBJ2-1|-
CASSLAGQRYNEQFF
TGCGCCAGCAGCTTGGCAGGTCAGAGATACAATGAGCAGTTCTTC
>-|TRBV3-1/TRBV3-2|TRBJ2-2|-
CASSQPNQGHGELFF
TGCGCCAGCAGCCAGCCCAACCAGGGACACGGGGAGCTGTTTTTT
>-|TRBV5-1|TRBJ1-1|-
CASSVTGNTEAFF
TGCGCCAGCAGCGTGACAGGGAACACTGAAGCTTTCTTT
>-|TRBV27|TRBJ1-1|TRBD1
CATRRTGAMNTEAFF
TGTGCCACCCGAAGGACAGGAGCGATGAACACTGAAGCTTTCTTT
>once|TRBV6-2/TRBV6-3|TRBJ1-2|TRBD1
CASSPQGMEGYTF
TGTGCCAGCAGCCCACAGGGGATGGAGGGCTACACCTTC